These T cell receptor beta chains were read from a single sample in a study of PD-1 blockade in classical Hodgkin lymphoma. Only in-frame clones appear in the TCRdb table, and some are missing; sequencing was by immunoSEQ multiplex PCR. The table lists more than 60,000 clones, about 92% of them singletons. The sequencing here drew on peripheral blood mononuclear cells (PBMCs), taken at baseline. The origin of the receptors is a human donor with classical Hodgkin lymphoma. Both conserved end residues are part of each CDR3. A D gene is named only where the DNA matches it firmly. Expanded clones are given a class, and other clones once, few, many or no size at all.

abundance,j_gene,d_gene,v_gene,CDR3nt,CDR3aa
NA,TRBJ1-1,NA,TRBV5-1,TGCGCCAGCAGCTTGGGGGGACAAGCGAACACTGAAGCTTTCTTT,CASSLGGQANTEAFF
NA,TRBJ2-3,NA,TRBV7-9,TGTGCCAGCAGCTATCTAGGTGTGGAACTCACAGATACGCAGTATTTT,CASSYLGVELTDTQYF
NA,TRBJ2-1,TRBD2,TRBV19,TGTGCCAGTAGTATCGACAGCGGGGGGGCAACCTCCTACAATGAGCAGTTCTTC,CASSIDSGGATSYNEQFF
NA,TRBJ1-2,NA,TRBV6-5,TGTGCCAGCAGTTCCCCAGGGGCCAGCTATGGCTACACCTTC,CASSSPGASYGYTF
NA,TRBJ2-2,NA,TRBV18,TGTGCCAGCTCACCCCGAAGTGGGGGGCTAAACACCGGGGAGCTGTTTTTT,CASSPRSGGLNTGELFF
NA,TRBJ2-3,NA,TRBV4-1,TGCGCCAGCAGCCAAGGAGCTGCGAGGAGGGGACACACAGATACGCAGTATTTT,CASSQGAARRGHTDTQYF
few,TRBJ2-2,NA,TRBV15,TGTGCCACCAGCCCTTTGGGCAGGGGACCCTCCGGGGAGCTGTTTTTT,CATSPLGRGPSGELFF
NA,TRBJ1-1,TRBD1,TRBV5-1,TGCGCCAGCAGCGCTGGACAGGGGGCCACTGAAGCTTTCTTT,CASSAGQGATEAFF
NA,TRBJ1-1,NA,TRBV19,TGTGCCAGTAGTGCCCACAAGAATGACGAAGCTTTCTTT,CASSAHKNDEAFF
NA,TRBJ1-2,NA,TRBV7-2,TGTGCCAGCAGCTTAGCGGAGGGTTACTATGGCTACACCTTC,CASSLAEGYYGYTF
NA,TRBJ2-2,NA,TRBV29-1,TGCAGCGCTAAAGACACCGGGGAGCTGTTTTTT,CSAKDTGELFF
NA,TRBJ2-2,TRBD2,TRBV10-3,TGTGCCATCACCCCAGCGGGGAGGATCGGGGAGCTGTTTTTT,CAITPAGRIGELFF
NA,TRBJ2-3,NA,TRBV18,TGTGCCAGCTCACCTCAGTTAGATACGCAGTATTTT,CASSPQLDTQYF
once,TRBJ2-2,TRBD2,TRBV2,TGTGCCAGCAGTGAAGCGCTGGGGCTAGCGGGGTCGTGGACCGGGGAGCTGTTTTTT,CASSEALGLAGSWTGELFF
NA,TRBJ2-7,NA,TRBV5-1,TGCGCCAGCAGGGACGGGCGCTCCGAGCAGTACTTC,CASRDGRSEQYF
NA,TRBJ2-7,NA,TRBV13,TGTGCCAGCAGCTTCGGAGGGCTCGAGCAGTACTTC,CASSFGGLEQYF
NA,TRBJ1-1,TRBD1,TRBV19,TGTGCCAGTTCTGGACAGGGAATTGCTGAAGCTTTCTTT,CASSGQGIAEAFF
NA,TRBJ2-1,NA,TRBV28,TGTGCCAGCAGTATCAGTGGCCACCCCTGGGGGGATGAGCAGTTCTTC,CASSISGHPWGDEQFF
NA,TRBJ1-3,NA,TRBV4-1,TGCGCCAGCAGCCCCCCCATGGACTCTGGAAACACCATATATTTT,CASSPPMDSGNTIYF
NA,TRBJ2-1,NA,TRBV27,TGTGCCAGCAGTTTAGGCACGGGTGAGCAGTTCTTC,CASSLGTGEQFF
NA,TRBJ2-1,NA,TRBV7-3,TGTGCCAGCAGCCCACAACCAAGCGGCAATGAGCAGTTCTTC,CASSPQPSGNEQFF
few,TRBJ1-6,NA,TRBV4-1,TGCGCCAGCAGCCACCTCACCCGGGCGGCAGGATCAAATTCACCCCTCCACTTT,CASSHLTRAAGSNSPLHF
NA,TRBJ1-1,NA,TRBV15,TGTGCCACCAGCAGAGATTTTATCCAAAAAGCTTTCTTT,CATSRDFIQKAFF
NA,TRBJ2-6,NA,TRBV19,TGTGCCAGTAGTATTTTCTGGGACGGACGAGTGGCCAACGTCCTGACTTTC,CASSIFWDGRVANVLTF
NA,TRBJ2-1,NA,TRBV5-1,TGCGCCAGCAGCACAACAGGGCTTGTATCCTACAATGAGCAGTTCTTC,CASSTTGLVSYNEQFF
NA,TRBJ1-1,NA,TRBV7-3,TGTGCCAGCAGCTTACAGGCCCTCGGGAACACTGAAGCTTTCTTT,CASSLQALGNTEAFF
NA,TRBJ2-7,NA,TRBV2,TGTGCCAGCAGTGGTGACTCACGCTCCTACGAGCAGTACTTC,CASSGDSRSYEQYF
once,TRBJ2-3,TRBD2,TRBV14,TGTGCCAGCAGCCAAGTCCGTCCCCGACTAGCGGGGAAGAGCACAGATACGCAGTATTTT,CASSQVRPRLAGKSTDTQYF
NA,TRBJ2-5,NA,TRBV18,TGTGCCAGCTCACCAGCGTCCGGGGGTCAAGAGACCCAGTACTTC,CASSPASGGQETQYF
once,TRBJ1-2,NA,TRBV4-1,TGCGCCAGCAGCCAGGACCTGGGGGAACCCTATGGCTACACCTTC,CASSQDLGEPYGYTF
medium-sized,TRBJ2-7,TRBD2,TRBV7-6,TGTGCCAGCAGCGTTGGGACTAGCGGGCCCTCCTACGAGCAGTACTTC,CASSVGTSGPSYEQYF
NA,TRBJ1-1,NA,TRBV2,TGTGCCAGCAAGGGGAACACTGAAGCTTTCTTT,CASKGNTEAFF
NA,TRBJ1-5,TRBD1,TRBV28,TGTGCCAGCAGGCAGGGACAGTTTAATCAGCCCCAGCATTTT,CASRQGQFNQPQHF
NA,TRBJ1-5,TRBD1,TRBV28,TGTGCCAGCAGGAAACAGGGGGGAGGTAATCAGCCCCAGCATTTT,CASRKQGGGNQPQHF
NA,TRBJ2-7,NA,TRBV11-2,TGTGCCAGCAGCTTAATGGGAGGGGGACCCTCCCCCTACGAGCAGTACTTC,CASSLMGGGPSPYEQYF
NA,TRBJ1-6,NA,TRBV10-1,TGCGCCAGCAGTACGGGTAATTCACCCCTCCACTTT,CASSTGNSPLHF
NA,TRBJ1-5,NA,TRBV7-9,TGTGCCAGCAGCTTTGGGACTTATCAGCCCCAGCATTTT,CASSFGTYQPQHF
NA,TRBJ1-6,NA,TRBV6-5,TGTGCCAGCAGTTACTTCGTAAATTCACCCCTCCACTTT,CASSYFVNSPLHF
NA,TRBJ1-6,NA,TRBV10-3,TGTGCCATCAGCGAAAAGGAGAATACGCATTCACCCCTCCACTTT,CAISEKENTHSPLHF
NA,TRBJ2-7,TRBD1,TRBV6-5,TGTGCCAGCAGTCTGGACAGGTACGAGCAGTACTTC,CASSLDRYEQYF
NA,TRBJ1-1,NA,TRBV5-1,TGCGCCAGCAGCTTGGGGGAATTCACTGAAGCTTTCTTT,CASSLGEFTEAFF
NA,TRBJ1-5,NA,TRBV6-1,TGTGCCAGCAGACCTCGGGGCCTTAATCAGCCCCAGCATTTT,CASRPRGLNQPQHF
NA,TRBJ2-5,NA,TRBV5-8,TGTGCCAGCAGCTTTTCCAGGGCCCGAAAAGAGACCCAGTACTTC,CASSFSRARKETQYF
NA,TRBJ1-5,TRBD1,TRBV5-1,TGCGCCAGCAGCTTGGGGACAGGGGATAGCAATCAGCCCCAGCATTTT,CASSLGTGDSNQPQHF
NA,TRBJ2-2,NA,TRBV27,TGTGCCAGCAGTTTATCAGGGACCGCCGGGGAGCTGTTTTTT,CASSLSGTAGELFF
NA,TRBJ1-2,NA,TRBV15,TGTGCCACCAGCAGAGATCTTGGGGGGGTCGGTGGCTACACCTTC,CATSRDLGGVGGYTF
NA,TRBJ2-3,NA,TRBV7-9,TGTGCCAGCAGCCCAGGGGGGGGTAGCACAGATACGCAGTATTTT,CASSPGGGSTDTQYF
once,TRBJ2-2,TRBD2,TRBV5-1,TGCGCCAGCAGGTCGGGAGGAAGCGCCGGGGAGCTGTTTTTT,CASRSGGSAGELFF
NA,TRBJ1-6,TRBD1,TRBV7-8,TGTGCCAGCAGTTTCTCCTCCAGGGGGTTTCGCACCGTTACACCCCTCCACTTT,CASSFSSRGFRTVTPLHF
medium-sized,TRBJ1-2,NA,TRBV5-1,TGCGCCAGCAGCTTGGAGGGGCGATCCTATGGCTACACCTTC,CASSLEGRSYGYTF